The 20 T cell receptor beta chains below come from one sample, sequenced in a study of T cells in tumors after PD-1 blockade. The assay was immunoSEQ multiplex PCR, and TCRdb's table has in-frame clones only and misses some. Of tens of thousands of clones in the sample, around two thirds were seen once. Specimen: PBMCs, collected after anti-PD-1 treatment. The receptors derive from a human donor with basal cell carcinoma.

V usage is TRBV6-4 and J usage is TRBJ2-7; perhaps TRBD2 as D (5 bases). The CDR3 is 10 amino acids. The germline V and J ends were trimmed by 8 bases and 4 bases, with 6 bases remaining between them. The germline gives CDR1 MRHNA, CDR2 SNTAGT. The CDR3 here is CASGGYEQYF. The DNA for the CDR3 is TGTGCCAGCGGCGGGTACGAGCAGTACTTC.

The chain uses TRBV19 and TRBJ2-3; 8 nucleotides line up with TRBD1. The junction had 0 bases not matched to a gene; V was cut back by 6 bases and J by 1 base. Germline V CDR1 and CDR2: LNHDA, SQIVND (reference sequence). The CDR3 spans 13 residues. The CDR3 loop reads CASRQGGTDTQYF. Here the CDR3 DNA reads TGTGCCAGTAGACAGGGGGGCACAGATACGCAGTATTTT.

The V call is TRBV3-1 (or the pseudogene TRBV3-2), the J call TRBJ2-2; a weak D match, TRBD2 (5 bases). Germline values: CDR1 LGHDT, CDR2 YNNKEL (reference sequence). The V end was cut by 0 bases, the J end by 7 bases, with 12 bases between. There are 15 residues in the CDR3. CDR3 sequence reads: CASSQDRGYGGELFF. The CDR3 DNA follows: TGTGCCAGCAGCCAAGATCGAGGGTATGGCGGGGAGCTGTTTTTT.

The chain uses TRBV5-6 and TRBJ1-1, with 9 positions matching TRBD1. Trimming at V came to 2 bases and at J to 6 bases, leaving 17 bases not matched to a gene. Germline CDR1 reads SGHDT; CDR2 reads YYEEEE. The CDR3 contains 18 residues. The DNA of the CDR3 is TGTGCCAGCAGCTTACAGGGACAGGGTTGGTCGCGTAGCGCTGAAGCTTTCTTT. Translated, it gives CASSLQGQGWSRSAEAFF.

There are a few counts of this clone. CDR3 in DNA: TGTGCCACCAGCAGAGAAGTCCAGGCTGAAGCTTTCTTT. Translation gives CATSREVQAEAFF. The V gene is TRBV15, the J gene TRBJ1-1; D gene uncertain. Trimming pared 0 bases from V and 6 bases from J, leaving 8 bases between. The CDR3 runs 13 residues. Germline CDR1 and CDR2: LNHNV and YYDKDF (reference sequence).

The rearrangement links TRBV19 to TRBJ1-5; D is perhaps TRBD1 (6 bases). V lost 5 bases and J 0 bases, leaving 11 bases between the germline ends. The CDR3 covers 15 residues. Germline assignment: CDR1 LNHDA and CDR2 SQIVND (reference sequence). This CDR3 reads CASSLQGHSNQPQHF. DNA for the CDR3: TGTGCCAGTAGTTTGCAGGGGCATAGCAATCAGCCCCAGCATTTT.

Turning to this clone: The junction differs from germline at one of its ends, possibly a read error. Within the sample, other DNA sequences also encode this same CDR3. The chain carries TRBV2 and TRBJ1-2; TRBD1 agrees at 8 bases. CDR1 is SNHLY, CDR2 FYNNEI, per germline. The CDR3 has 13 amino acids. The CDR3 loop reads CASRSDRGDGYTF. In DNA form, the CDR3 reads TGTGCCAGCAGAAGTGACAGGGGTGATGGTTACACCTTC.

V gene TRBV10-3 combines with J gene TRBJ1-1, with D possibly being TRBD1 (6 bases). Germline V gene sequence: CDR1 ENHRY, CDR2 SYGVKD. V lost 7 bases and J lost 3, with 18 bases in between. CDR3 length: 15 amino acids. CDR3 region: CAITDRDTTDTEAFF. The DNA for the CDR3 is TGTGCCATCACCGACCGGGACACCACCGACACTGAAGCTTTCTTT.

Remarks on this clone: A read error is likely, as this CDR3 ends without the conserved phenylalanine or tryptophan. It is unclear where the CDR3 begins or ends on the DNA, so no DNA is shown, and the CDR3 is as TCRdb lists it. The chain is built from TRBV29-1 and TRBJ1-2; TRBD1 reflects the table's D call only, with no check against the DNA. Including both end residues, the CDR3 is 10 amino acids long. Germline V gene lookup returns CDR1 SQVTM and CDR2 ANQGSEA. This CDR3 is CSVERELQGH.

This clone was seen only a few times. V is TRBV6-5 and J is TRBJ1-1; a weak D match, TRBD1 (6 bases). Per germline, CDR1 MNHEY and CDR2 SVGAGI. The CDR3 loop spans 14 amino acids. V lost 2 bases and J lost 0, with 7 bases in between. The CDR3, as DNA: TGTGCCAGCAGTTACGGACAGCTGAACACTGAAGCTTTCTTT. This encodes CASSYGQLNTEAFF.

With regard to this clone: A read error may produce the germline difference seen at one junction end. The CDR3 coding sequence is TGTGCTAGCAGCCTTAGCGGACTTGGTCAAGAGACCCAGTACTTC. It specifies CASSLSGLGQETQYF. The gene calls are TRBV7-7 and TRBJ2-5, with D perhaps TRBD2 (6 bases). There are 15 residues in the CDR3. From germline, CDR1 is SSHAT and CDR2 FNYEAQ (reference sequence). The full variable domain, its missing parts supplied by reference TRBV7-7 and TRBJ2-5, is GAGVSQSPRYKVTKRGQDVTLRCDPISSHATLYWYQQALGQGPEFLTYFNYEAQPDKSGLPSDRFSAERPEGSISTLTIQRTEQRDSAMYRCASSLSGLGQETQYFGPGTRLLVL.

The chain joins TRBV2 to TRBJ2-5, with D perhaps matching TRBD1 or TRBD2 (5 bases each). The CDR3 length is 13 residues. Germline lookup yields CDR1 SNHLY and CDR2 FYNNEI. V dropped 4 bases and J dropped 4 bases, with 10 bases sitting between them. CDR3 nucleotide sequence: TGTGCCAGCAGTGTCAAAGGGACAGAGACCCAGTACTTC. Translation gives CASSVKGTETQYF.

The rearrangement joins TRBV9 to TRBJ2-3; D is perhaps TRBD2 (6 bases). The CDR3 is 17 amino acids. The germline V gene has CDR1 SGDLS and CDR2 YYNGEE. Trimming removed 2 bases from V and 2 bases from J, with 18 bases in between. CDR3 protein: CASSVEGTGGNTDTQYF. CDR3 bases: TGTGCCAGCAGCGTCGAAGGGACCGGGGGAAACACAGATACGCAGTATTTT.

The V call is TRBV7-2, the J call TRBJ1-6; possibly TRBD1 for D (5 bases). V was trimmed by 4 bases and J by 5 bases, leaving 12 bases between them. Germline CDR1 SGHTA, CDR2 FQGNSA. The CDR3 is 15 residues long. The CDR3 reads CASSYTGLNNSPLHF. CDR3 sequence (DNA): TGTGCCAGCAGCTACACGGGACTCAATAATTCACCCCTCCACTTT. Combining the CDR3 with reference TRBV7-2 and TRBJ1-6 gives the whole variable domain GAGVSQSPSNKVTEKGKDVELRCDPISGHTALYWYRQSLGQGLEFLIYFQGNSAPDKSGLPSDRFSAERTGGSVSTLTIQRTQQEDSAVYLCASSYTGLNNSPLHFGNGTRLTVT.

The CDR3 DNA is TGTGCCAGCAGCCAAGACCCTCGGGGTTACGAGCAGTACTTC. Its translation: CASSQDPRGYEQYF. The J gene is TRBJ2-7, the V gene TRBV3-1 (or the pseudogene TRBV3-2); the D gene is possibly TRBD2 (5 bases). Trimming left V 0 bases short and J 4 bases short, with 10 bases between. The CDR3 length is 14 residues. CDR1 LGHDT and CDR2 YNNKEL come from the germline V gene (reference sequence).

The V gene is TRBV29-1, the J gene TRBJ2-1; 12 bases match TRBD1. The germline V gene encodes CDR1 SQVTM and CDR2 ANQGSEA. The CDR3 sequence is 14 residues long. V trimming: 4 bases; J trimming: 7 bases; junction bases outside the gene matches: 5. The CDR3 DNA reads TGCAGCGTTGGAGGGGACAGGGGGCGAAATGAGCAGTTCTTC. It codes for CSVGGDRGRNEQFF.

This clone was seen a single time. The gene calls are TRBV5-4 and TRBJ2-5; TRBD2 agrees at 7 bases. The length of the CDR3 is 15 residues. Germline CDR1 SGHNT, CDR2 YYREEE (reference sequence). Trimming removed 3 bases from V and 5 bases from J; junction bases left unmatched: 10. CDR3: CASSYDGREGETQYF. The CDR3 nucleotides are TGTGCCAGCAGCTATGATGGCAGGGAGGGGGAGACCCAGTACTTC.

This clone appeared a few times. V is TRBV18 and J is TRBJ2-2; maybe TRBD1 (6 bases). Germline-derived CDR1 and CDR2 are KGHSH and LQKENI. Trimming cost V 4 bases and J 1 base, with 10 bases left between them. The CDR3 runs 15 residues. For the CDR3, the DNA is TGTGCCAGCTCACTATCGACAGGGAACACCGGGGAGCTGTTTTTT. Its protein is CASSLSTGNTGELFF.

The chain carries TRBV5-4 and TRBJ1-2; 11 bases fit TRBD1. The V gene end was trimmed by 4 bases and the J gene end by 8 bases; junction bases not matched to a gene: 10. The CDR3 is 15 residues long. Germline-derived CDR1 and CDR2 are SGHNT and YYREEE (reference sequence). The CDR3 DNA follows: TGTGCCAGCAGCCCCCCCCTTGGACAGGGGGCCGGCTACACCTTC. Translated: CASSPPLGQGAGYTF.

DNA for the CDR3: TGTGCCAGCAGTGTGGCAGGGTGGGAGACCCAGTACTTC. This codes for CASSVAGWETQYF. The gene calls are TRBV25-1 and TRBJ2-5, with D perhaps TRBD1 (5 bases). The CDR3 contains 13 residues. Germline V gives CDR1 MGHDK, CDR2 SYGVNS. V was shortened by 4 bases and J by 5 bases, with 11 bases between the two germline ends.